The entry below gives a single TCR beta chain sequence along with its context. Its specificity is not known. The CDR3 sequence is 16 residues long. CDR1 is MDHEN and CDR2 is SYDVKM in the germline V gene. The V segment lost 7 bases and the J segment 2 bases; nucleotides outside the gene matches: 14. This specimen comes from a study of cytomegalovirus exposure and HLA in healthy donors. Notes on the study in general: Many donors carried some public TCRs, although rarity characterized most TCR sequences. In vitro experiments confirmed that three CMV-associated chains were specific for CMV antigens. A missense DCLRE1C variant was associated with V- and J-gene trimming of TCR beta chains in a later analysis, and an independent cohort replicated the association. Later analysis indicated greater clonal expansion among HLA-associated TCR beta chains than among equally common other chains.

Primers: 60 Vbeta forward and 13 Jbeta reverse. Sequenced by immunoSEQ multiplex PCR; TCRdb stores in-frame clones only, minus some. The sample yields under 75,000 clones, of which the top ten take up roughly 2.3%. The genes are TRBV28 and TRBJ2-7; 7 bases agree with TRBD2. The receptor's source is a female donor in good health and CMV-seropositive. The sample was PBMCs. CDR3 DNA: TGTGCCAGCAATCCGCCGGGAGGCGGGAGCGCCTACGAGCAGTACTTC. Its protein product is CASNPPGGGSAYEQYF.